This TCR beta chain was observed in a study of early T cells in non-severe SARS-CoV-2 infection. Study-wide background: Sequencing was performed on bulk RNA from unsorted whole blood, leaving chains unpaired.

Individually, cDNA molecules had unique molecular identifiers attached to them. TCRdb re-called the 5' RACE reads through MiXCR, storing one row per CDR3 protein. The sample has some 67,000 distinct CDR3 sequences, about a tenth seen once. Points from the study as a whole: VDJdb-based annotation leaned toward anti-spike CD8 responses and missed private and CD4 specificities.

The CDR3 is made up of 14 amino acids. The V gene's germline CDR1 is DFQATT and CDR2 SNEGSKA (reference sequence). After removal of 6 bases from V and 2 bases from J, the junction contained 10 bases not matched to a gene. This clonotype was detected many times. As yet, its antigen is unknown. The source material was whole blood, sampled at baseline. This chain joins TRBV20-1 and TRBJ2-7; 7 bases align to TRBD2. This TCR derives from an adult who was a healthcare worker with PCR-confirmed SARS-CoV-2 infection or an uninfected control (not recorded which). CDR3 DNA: TGCAGTGCCTCTCCGGCGGGAGAAACCTACGAGCAGTACTTC. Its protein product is CSASPAGETYEQYF.